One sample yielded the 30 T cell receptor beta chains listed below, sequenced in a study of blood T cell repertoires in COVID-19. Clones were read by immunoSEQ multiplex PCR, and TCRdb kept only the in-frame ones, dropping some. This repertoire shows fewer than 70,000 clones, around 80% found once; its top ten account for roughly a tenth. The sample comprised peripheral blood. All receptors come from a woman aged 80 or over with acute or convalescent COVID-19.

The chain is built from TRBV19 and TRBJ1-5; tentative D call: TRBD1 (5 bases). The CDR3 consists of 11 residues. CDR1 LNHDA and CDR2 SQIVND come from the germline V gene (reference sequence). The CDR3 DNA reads TGTGCGGGGGGGAGGGATCAGCCCCAGCATTTT. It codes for CAGGRDQPQHF.

The CDR3 DNA follows: TGCAGCGTCTTCAAACAGGGAGATGGCTACACCTTC. It is translated as CSVFKQGDGYTF. The chain recombines TRBV29-1 with TRBJ1-2, with D maybe TRBD1 (6 bases). V gave up 6 bases and J gave up 6 bases, with 14 bases separating them. Germline loops: CDR1 SQVTM, CDR2 ANQGSEA. The CDR3 spans 12 residues.

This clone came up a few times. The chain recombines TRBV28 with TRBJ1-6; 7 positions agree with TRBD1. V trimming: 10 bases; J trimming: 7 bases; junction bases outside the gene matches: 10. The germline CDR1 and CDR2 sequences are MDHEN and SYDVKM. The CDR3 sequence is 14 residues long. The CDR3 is CAINRGRLNSPLHF. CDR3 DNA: TGTGCCATTAACAGGGGCCGACTAAATTCACCCCTCCACTTT.

This CDR3 reads CAWSRRLAGGSYNEQFF. The CDR3 coding sequence is TGTGCCTGGAGTCGAAGACTAGCGGGGGGCTCCTACAATGAGCAGTTCTTC. The chain couples TRBV30 to TRBJ2-1; TRBD2 aligns across 13 bases. The germline gives CDR1 GTSNPN, CDR2 SVGIG (reference sequence). The CDR3 has 17 amino acids. The V and J ends lost 2 bases and 0 bases, in that order; junction bases with no gene match: 4.

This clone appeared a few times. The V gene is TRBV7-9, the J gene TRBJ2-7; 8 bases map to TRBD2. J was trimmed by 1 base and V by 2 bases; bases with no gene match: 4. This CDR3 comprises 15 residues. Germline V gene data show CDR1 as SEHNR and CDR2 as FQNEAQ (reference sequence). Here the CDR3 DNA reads TGTGCCAGCAGCTTACCCAGCGGGGGATCCTACGAGCAGTACTTC. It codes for CASSLPSGGSYEQYF.

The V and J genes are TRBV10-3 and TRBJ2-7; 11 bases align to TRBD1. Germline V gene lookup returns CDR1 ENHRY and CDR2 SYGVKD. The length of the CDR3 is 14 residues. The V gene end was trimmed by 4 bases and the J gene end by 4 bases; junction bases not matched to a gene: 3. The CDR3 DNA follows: TGTGCCATCAGTGGGGGACAGGGGGGATACGAGCAGTACTTC. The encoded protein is CAISGGQGGYEQYF.

In DNA form, the CDR3 reads TGCGCCAGCAGTGCCTTTGTCGTAGATACGCAGTATTTT. It specifies CASSAFVVDTQYF. The chain uses TRBV10-1 and TRBJ2-3; D call uncertain. This CDR3 is 13 amino acids long. CDR1 is WNHNN, CDR2 SYGVQD, per germline (reference sequence). The V and J ends lost 4 bases and 5 bases respectively, with 10 bases between them.

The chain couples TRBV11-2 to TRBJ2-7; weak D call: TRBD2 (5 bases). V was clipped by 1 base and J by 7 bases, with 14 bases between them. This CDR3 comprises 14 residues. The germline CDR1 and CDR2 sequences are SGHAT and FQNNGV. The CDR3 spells CASSLGSRVGEQYF. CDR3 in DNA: TGTGCCAGCAGCTTAGGGTCGAGGGTTGGGGAGCAGTACTTC.

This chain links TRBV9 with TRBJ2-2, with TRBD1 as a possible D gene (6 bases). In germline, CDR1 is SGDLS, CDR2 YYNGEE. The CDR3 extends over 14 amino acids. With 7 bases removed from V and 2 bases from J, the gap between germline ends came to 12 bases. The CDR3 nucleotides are TGTGCCAGCGGTTGGACAGAAAACACCGGGGAGCTGTTTTTT. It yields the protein CASGWTENTGELFF.

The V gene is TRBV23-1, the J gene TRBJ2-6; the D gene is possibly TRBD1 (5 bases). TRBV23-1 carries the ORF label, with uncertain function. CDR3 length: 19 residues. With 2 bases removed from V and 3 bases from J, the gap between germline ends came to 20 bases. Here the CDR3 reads CASSQGSGADKVGANVLTF. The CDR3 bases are TGCGCCAGCAGTCAAGGGTCTGGGGCGGATAAAGTTGGGGCCAACGTCCTGACTTTC.

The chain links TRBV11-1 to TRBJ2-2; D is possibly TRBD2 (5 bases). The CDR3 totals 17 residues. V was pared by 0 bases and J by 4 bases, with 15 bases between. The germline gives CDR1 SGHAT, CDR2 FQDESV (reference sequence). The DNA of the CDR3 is TGTGCCAGCAGCTTAGCGGTAGGAGGCTGGGGCACCGGGGAGCTGTTTTTT. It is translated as CASSLAVGGWGTGELFF. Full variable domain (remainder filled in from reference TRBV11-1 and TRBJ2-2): EAEVAQSPRYKITEKSQAVAFWCDPISGHATLYWYRQILGQGPELLVQFQDESVVDDSQLPKDRFSAERLKGVDSTLKIQPAELGDSAMYLCASSLAVGGWGTGELFFGEGSRLTVL.

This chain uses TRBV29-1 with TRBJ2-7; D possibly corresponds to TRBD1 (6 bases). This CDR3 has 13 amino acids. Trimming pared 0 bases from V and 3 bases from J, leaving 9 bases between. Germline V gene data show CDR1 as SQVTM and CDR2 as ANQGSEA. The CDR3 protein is CSVEDPQGYEQYF. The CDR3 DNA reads TGCAGCGTTGAAGATCCACAGGGCTACGAGCAGTACTTC.

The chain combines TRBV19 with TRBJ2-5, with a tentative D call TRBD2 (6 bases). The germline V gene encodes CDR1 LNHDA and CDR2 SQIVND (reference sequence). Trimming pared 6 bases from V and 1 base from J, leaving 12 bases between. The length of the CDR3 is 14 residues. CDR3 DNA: TGTGCCAGTAGAGAACTGGGGGGCCAAGAGACCCAGTACTTC. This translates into CASRELGGQETQYF.

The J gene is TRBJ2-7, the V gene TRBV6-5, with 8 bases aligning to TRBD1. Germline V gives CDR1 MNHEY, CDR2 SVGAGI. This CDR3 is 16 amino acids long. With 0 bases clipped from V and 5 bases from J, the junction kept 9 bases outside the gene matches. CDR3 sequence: CASSYSRDRPMDEQYF. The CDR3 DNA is TGTGCCAGCAGTTACTCCCGGGACAGGCCTATGGACGAGCAGTACTTC.

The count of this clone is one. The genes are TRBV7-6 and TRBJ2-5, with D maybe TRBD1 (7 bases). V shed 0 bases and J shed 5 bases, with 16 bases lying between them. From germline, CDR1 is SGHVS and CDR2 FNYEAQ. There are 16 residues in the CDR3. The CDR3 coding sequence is TGTGCCAGCAGCTTAGCGGAGGGGGCGATTGGTGAGACCCAGTACTTC. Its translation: CASSLAEGAIGETQYF.

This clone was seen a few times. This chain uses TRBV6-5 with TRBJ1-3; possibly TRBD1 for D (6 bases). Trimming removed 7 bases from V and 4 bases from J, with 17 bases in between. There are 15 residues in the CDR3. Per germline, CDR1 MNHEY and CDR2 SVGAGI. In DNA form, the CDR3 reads TGTGCCAGCACCGAGCAGGGGATCGGAGGAAACACCATATATTTT. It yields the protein CASTEQGIGGNTIYF.

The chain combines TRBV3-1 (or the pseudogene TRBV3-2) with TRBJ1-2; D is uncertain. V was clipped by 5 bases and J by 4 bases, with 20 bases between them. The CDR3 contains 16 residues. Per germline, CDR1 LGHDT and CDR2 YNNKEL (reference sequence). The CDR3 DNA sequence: TGTGCCAGCAGCTCCCAGACGGTGTGGAGTAGCTATGGCTACACCTTC. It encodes CASSSQTVWSSYGYTF.

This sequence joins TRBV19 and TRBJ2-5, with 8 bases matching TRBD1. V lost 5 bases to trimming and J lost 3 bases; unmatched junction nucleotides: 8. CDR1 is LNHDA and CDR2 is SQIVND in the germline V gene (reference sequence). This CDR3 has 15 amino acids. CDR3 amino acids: CASSFAGTGEETQYF. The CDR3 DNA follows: TGTGCCAGTAGTTTCGCCGGGACAGGTGAAGAGACCCAGTACTTC.

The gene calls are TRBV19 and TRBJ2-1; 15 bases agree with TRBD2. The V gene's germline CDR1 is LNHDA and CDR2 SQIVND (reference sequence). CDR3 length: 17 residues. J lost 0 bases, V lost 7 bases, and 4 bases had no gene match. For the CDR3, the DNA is TGTGCCAGTACCCGGACTAGCGGGGGGGCCTCCTACAATGAGCAGTTCTTC. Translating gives CASTRTSGGASYNEQFF.

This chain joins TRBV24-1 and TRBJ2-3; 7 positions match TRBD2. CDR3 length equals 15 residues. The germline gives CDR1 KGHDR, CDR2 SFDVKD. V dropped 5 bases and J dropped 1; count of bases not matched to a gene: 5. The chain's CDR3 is CATSALGGGTDTQYF. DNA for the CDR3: TGTGCCACCAGTGCTCTTGGGGGGGGCACAGATACGCAGTATTTT.

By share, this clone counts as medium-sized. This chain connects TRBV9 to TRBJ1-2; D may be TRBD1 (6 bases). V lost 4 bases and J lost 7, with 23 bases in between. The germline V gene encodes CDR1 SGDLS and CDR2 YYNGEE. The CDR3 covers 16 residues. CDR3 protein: CASSPPVQGPRGGYTF. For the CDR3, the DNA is TGTGCCAGCAGCCCCCCCGTACAGGGCCCTAGGGGTGGCTACACCTTC.

This CDR3 reads CASSYSAKSNQPQHF. The CDR3 DNA follows: TGTGCCAGCAGTTACTCGGCCAAGTCTAATCAGCCCCAGCATTTT. V is TRBV6-5 and J is TRBJ1-5; D is unclear. Per the germline V gene, CDR1 is MNHEY and CDR2 is SVGAGI. The V gene lost 0 bases and the J gene lost 4 bases, with 10 bases spanning the gap. The CDR3 runs 15 residues.

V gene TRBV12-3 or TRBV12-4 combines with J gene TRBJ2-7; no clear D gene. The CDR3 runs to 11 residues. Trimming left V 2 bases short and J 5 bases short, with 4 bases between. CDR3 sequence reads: CASSLSDEQYF. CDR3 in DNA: TGTGCCAGCAGTTTATCGGACGAGCAGTACTTC.

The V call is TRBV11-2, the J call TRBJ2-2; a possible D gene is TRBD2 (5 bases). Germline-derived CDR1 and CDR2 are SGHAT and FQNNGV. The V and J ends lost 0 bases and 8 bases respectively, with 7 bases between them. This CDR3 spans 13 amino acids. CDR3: CASSLDRTGELFF. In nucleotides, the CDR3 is TGTGCCAGCAGCTTAGATAGGACTGGGGAGCTGTTTTTT.

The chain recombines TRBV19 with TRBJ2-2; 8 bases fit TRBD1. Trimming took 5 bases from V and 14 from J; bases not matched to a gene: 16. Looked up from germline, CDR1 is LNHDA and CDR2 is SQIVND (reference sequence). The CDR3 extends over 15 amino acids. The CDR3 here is CASSYMDRASYTLFF. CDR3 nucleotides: TGTGCCAGTAGTTATATGGACAGGGCAAGCTATACCCTGTTTTTT.

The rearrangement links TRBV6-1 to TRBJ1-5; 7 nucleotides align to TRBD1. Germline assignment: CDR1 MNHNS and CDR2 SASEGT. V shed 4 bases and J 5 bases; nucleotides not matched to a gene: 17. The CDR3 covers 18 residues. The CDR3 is CASSVAATGTVGYQPQHF. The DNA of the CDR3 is TGTGCCAGCAGTGTGGCGGCCACCGGGACAGTAGGATATCAGCCCCAGCATTTT.

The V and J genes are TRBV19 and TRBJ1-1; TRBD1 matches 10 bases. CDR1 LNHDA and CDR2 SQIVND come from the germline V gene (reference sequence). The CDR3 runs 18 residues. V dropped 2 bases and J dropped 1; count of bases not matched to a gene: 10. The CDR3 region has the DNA TGTGCCAGTAGTATACCCCCTGGGGGACAGGGGACGAACACTGAAGCTTTCTTT. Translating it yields CASSIPPGGQGTNTEAFF. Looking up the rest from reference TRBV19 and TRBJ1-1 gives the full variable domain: DGGITQSPKYLFRKEGQNVTLSCEQNLNHDAMYWYRQDPGQGLRLIYYSQIVNDFQKGDIAEGYSVSREKKESFPLTVTSAQKNPTAFYLCASSIPPGGQGTNTEAFFGQGTRLTVV.

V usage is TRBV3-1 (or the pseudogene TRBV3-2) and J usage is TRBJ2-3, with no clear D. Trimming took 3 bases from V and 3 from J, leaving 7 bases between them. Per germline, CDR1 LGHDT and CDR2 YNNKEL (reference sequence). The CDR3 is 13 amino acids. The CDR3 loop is CASSQTPTDTQYF. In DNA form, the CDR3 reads TGTGCCAGCAGCCAGACTCCTACAGATACGCAGTATTTT.

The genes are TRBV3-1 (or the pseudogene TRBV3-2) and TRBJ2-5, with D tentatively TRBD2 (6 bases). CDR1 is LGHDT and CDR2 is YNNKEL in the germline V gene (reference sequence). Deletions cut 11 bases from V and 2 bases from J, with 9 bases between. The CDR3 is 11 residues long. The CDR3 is CASGEQETQYF. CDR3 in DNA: TGTGCCTCGGGGGAACAAGAGACCCAGTACTTC.

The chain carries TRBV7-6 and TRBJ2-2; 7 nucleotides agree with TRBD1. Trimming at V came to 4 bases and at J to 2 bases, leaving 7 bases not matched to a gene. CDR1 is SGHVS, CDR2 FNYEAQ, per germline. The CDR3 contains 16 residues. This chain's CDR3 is CASSSRQGANTGELFF. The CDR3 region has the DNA TGTGCCAGCAGCTCACGACAGGGCGCCAACACCGGGGAGCTGTTTTTT.